This is a list of T cell receptor beta chains from one sample in a study of OX40 agonist ivuxolimab in advanced cancers. Repertoires were generated with immunoSEQ multiplex PCR, while TCRdb's copy carries only in-frame clones and drops some. Counted here are roughly 45,000 clones, 86% occurring once; the ten biggest clones make up under 40%. The input for sequencing was CD4+ or CD8+ T cells sorted from blood, taken in a trial of the OX40 agonist ivuxolimab. These receptors originate from an adult with an advanced solid tumor such as melanoma, head and neck, liver or kidney cancer. CDR3s include the opening cysteine and the closing phenylalanine or tryptophan. The D gene is left open where the match is weak. Expanded clones are given a class, and other clones once, few, many or no size at all.

TRBV2	-	TRBD2	TRBJ2-7	CASLGLAAIGEQYF	TGTGCCAGCCTTGGACTAGCCGCGATTGGGGAGCAGTACTTC
TRBV7-3	-	-	TRBJ2-3	CASSFTSRDTQYF	TGTGCCAGCAGCTTTACTAGCCGGGATACGCAGTATTTT
TRBV2	-	-	TRBJ2-5	CASSESPTQETQYF	TGTGCCAGCAGTGAATCCCCTACTCAAGAGACCCAGTACTTC
TRBV2	-	-	TRBJ2-4	CASSAGAKNIQYF	TGTGCCAGCAGTGCGGGGGCGAAAAACATTCAGTACTTC
TRBV11-2	-	TRBD1	TRBJ2-7	CASSLRSRDRGIEQYF	TGTGCCAGCAGCTTACGGAGCCGGGACAGGGGCATCGAGCAGTACTTC
TRBV7-2	-	-	TRBJ1-2	CASTPGIQNYGYTF	TGTGCCAGCACCCCTGGGATCCAGAACTATGGCTACACCTTC
TRBV9	-	-	TRBJ1-2	CASSVFGEGGYTF	TGTGCCAGCAGCGTATTCGGGGAAGGTGGCTACACCTTC
TRBV30	few	TRBD1	TRBJ1-1	CAWTRGFTEAFF	TGTGCCTGGACCAGGGGGTTCACTGAAGCTTTCTTT
TRBV7-8	-	TRBD2	TRBJ2-1	CASSLGLGRGNEQFF	TGTGCCAGCAGCCTAGGACTAGGGCGTGGCAATGAGCAGTTCTTC
TRBV2	once	-	TRBJ1-1	CANALDRNTEAFF	TGTGCCAACGCCCTGGACAGGAACACTGAAGCTTTCTTT
TRBV5-5	-	-	TRBJ1-2	CASSSGPNYGYTF	TGTGCCAGCAGCTCCGGACCTAACTATGGCTACACCTTC
TRBV7-2	-	-	TRBJ2-1	CASSLAIGSRGDEQFF	TGTGCCAGCAGCTTAGCTATCGGAAGCAGGGGCGATGAGCAGTTCTTC
TRBV19	-	-	TRBJ1-6	CASSTIGFNSPLHF	TGTGCCAGTAGTACTATAGGGTTTAATTCACCCCTCCACTTT
TRBV5-1	-	TRBD1	TRBJ2-3	CASTLGHRGSTDTQYF	TGCGCCAGCACGTTGGGACACAGGGGCAGCACAGATACGCAGTATTTT